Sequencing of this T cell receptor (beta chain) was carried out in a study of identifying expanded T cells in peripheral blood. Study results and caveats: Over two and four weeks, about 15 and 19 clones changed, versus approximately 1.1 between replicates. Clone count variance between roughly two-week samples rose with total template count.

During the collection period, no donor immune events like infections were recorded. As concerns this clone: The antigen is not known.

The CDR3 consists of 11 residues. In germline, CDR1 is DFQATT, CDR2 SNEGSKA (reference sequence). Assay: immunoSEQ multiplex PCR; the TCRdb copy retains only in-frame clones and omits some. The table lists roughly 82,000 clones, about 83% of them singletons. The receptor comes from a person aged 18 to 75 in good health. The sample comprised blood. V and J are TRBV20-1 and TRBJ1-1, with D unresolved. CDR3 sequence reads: CEVALNTEAFF. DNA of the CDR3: TGCGAGGTTGCTCTGAACACTGAAGCTTTCTTT.